The 26 T cell receptor beta chains given below trace back to one sample, sequenced in a study of blood T cell repertoires in COVID-19. The table came from immunoSEQ multiplex PCR; TCRdb's copy has only in-frame clones and leaves some out. The table shows some 380,000 clones, with roughly 87% occurring only once. The specimen sequenced was PBMCs or T cells enriched from blood (not recorded which). Source of these receptors: a woman between 35 and 50 years old with acute COVID-19.

The chain uses TRBV5-1 and TRBJ1-2, with D possibly TRBD1 on 6 matching bases. The CDR3 extends over 15 amino acids. Per germline, CDR1 SGHRS and CDR2 YFSETQ. V was cut by 5 bases and J by 5 bases, with 19 bases left in between. CDR3: CASSSIGTYNYGYTF. The CDR3 bases are TGCGCCAGCAGTTCAATCGGGACATATAATTATGGCTACACCTTC.

This chain joins TRBV7-9 and TRBJ2-1; D may be TRBD2 (5 bases). The CDR3 is 14 amino acids. V was clipped by 4 bases and J by 5 bases, with 12 bases between them. Per germline, CDR1 SEHNR and CDR2 FQNEAQ (reference sequence). The chain's CDR3 is CASSYLSGNNEQFF. CDR3 nucleotides: TGTGCCAGCAGCTATCTTTCGGGGAACAATGAGCAGTTCTTC.

The chain employs TRBV14 and TRBJ1-1, with a tentative D call TRBD1 (6 bases). The CDR3 totals 13 residues. V was pared by 5 bases and J by 5 bases, with 12 bases between. CDR1 SGHDN and CDR2 FVKESK come from the germline V gene. In nucleotides, the CDR3 is TGTGCCAGCAGCTTCTACAGGGCAACTGAAGCTTTCTTT. Translating it yields CASSFYRATEAFF.

The chain couples TRBV6-5 to TRBJ1-4; no definite D call. In germline, CDR1 is MNHEY, CDR2 SVGAGI. Deletions cut 0 bases from V and 7 bases from J, with 12 bases between. The CDR3 has 15 amino acids. The CDR3 DNA reads as TGTGCCAGCAGTTACTCGAGCGGGCTGGCTGAAAAACTGTTTTTT. It translates to CASSYSSGLAEKLFF.

This rearrangement joins TRBV3-1 (or the pseudogene TRBV3-2) to TRBJ2-5; tentatively, D is TRBD1 (5 bases). CDR1 and CDR2 (germline): LGHDT, YNNKEL (reference sequence). Trimming took off 2 bases at V and 5 bases at J, with 12 bases between the two ends. The CDR3 runs 14 residues. CDR3: CASSQRQGGETQYF. CDR3 coding DNA: TGTGCCAGCAGCCAACGGCAGGGTGGCGAGACCCAGTACTTC.

The rearrangement links TRBV4-2 to TRBJ2-1; 7 bases fit TRBD2. V lost 0 bases, J lost 0 bases, and 5 bases stayed unmatched. Germline values: CDR1 LGHNA, CDR2 YNFKEQ. The CDR3 is 17 amino acids. CDR3 DNA sequence: TGTGCCAGCAGCCAAGATTGGCGGGAGCTCTCCTACAATGAGCAGTTCTTC. It encodes CASSQDWRELSYNEQFF.

The sample holds a few counts of this clone. Other nucleotide sequences from this sample produce the same CDR3. The chain couples TRBV18 to TRBJ2-7, with TRBD1 matching over 9 bases. Germline assignment: CDR1 KGHSH and CDR2 LQKENI. The CDR3 totals 14 residues. V was pared by 4 bases and J by 7 bases, with 8 bases of the junction left unmatched. CDR3 DNA: TGTGCCAGCTCACAGGGACAGGGAGCCGGAGAGCAGTACTTC. Protein sequence: CASSQGQGAGEQYF. The whole variable domain, filled in from reference TRBV18 and TRBJ2-7, reads NAGVMQNPRHLVRRRGQEARLRCSPMKGHSHVYWYRQLPEEGLKFMVYLQKENIIDESGMPKERFSAEFPKEGPSILRIQQVVRGDSAAYFCASSQGQGAGEQYFGPGTRLTVT.

Comments on this clone: Other DNA sequences in the same sample also yield this CDR3. The chain uses TRBV18 and TRBJ2-2; possible D gene TRBD1, 6 bases. V was shortened by 1 base and J by 0 bases, with 6 bases between the two germline ends. Per the germline V gene, CDR1 is KGHSH and CDR2 is LQKENI. The CDR3 is 15 residues long. Here the CDR3 DNA reads TGTGCCAGCTCACCACGGACAGCGAACACCGGGGAGCTGTTTTTT. It encodes CASSPRTANTGELFF.

This clone was seen more than once but under ten times. This chain connects TRBV6-4 to TRBJ2-1, with TRBD2 matching over 9 bases. The CDR3 is 17 amino acids. Per germline, CDR1 MRHNA and CDR2 SNTAGT. V was pared by 2 bases and J by 7 bases, with 12 bases of the junction left unmatched. CDR3 loop: CASSDPGEAGGPNEQFF. CDR3 DNA sequence: TGTGCCAGCAGTGACCCCGGGGAAGCGGGGGGACCAAATGAGCAGTTCTTC.

The chain has TRBV20-1 and TRBJ2-7; TRBD1 is a possible D gene (6 bases). Trimming shortened V by 5 bases and J by 1 base, and 15 bases separated the two germline ends. Germline assignment: CDR1 DFQATT and CDR2 SNEGSKA (reference sequence). The CDR3 spans 14 residues. The CDR3 nucleotides read TGCAGTGCTGGTGGGCAGGGGCTATCCTACGAGCAGTACTTC. Protein sequence: CSAGGQGLSYEQYF.

The genes are TRBV18 and TRBJ2-1, with a tentative D call TRBD1 (5 bases). This CDR3 is built from 13 residues. Germline CDR1 and CDR2: KGHSH and LQKENI. Trimming took off 3 bases at V and 9 bases at J, with 12 bases between the two ends. The DNA of the CDR3 is TGTGCCAGCTCACCTGAGACAGCAGGTGAGCAGTTCTTC. Its translation is CASSPETAGEQFF.

The V and J genes are TRBV5-1 and TRBJ2-5; 11 bases map to TRBD2. V shed 6 bases, J shed 5 bases, and the junction held 9 bases outside the gene matches. The germline gives CDR1 SGHRS, CDR2 YFSETQ. This CDR3 spans 15 amino acids. For the CDR3, the DNA is TGCGCCAGCACCCCGATAGCGGGGGGGTTCGAGACCCAGTACTTC. It encodes CASTPIAGGFETQYF. Complete variable domain (other parts from reference TRBV5-1 and TRBJ2-5): KAGVTQTPRYLIKTRGQQVTLSCSPISGHRSVSWYQQTPGQGLQFLFEYFSETQRNKGNFPGRFSGRQFSNSRSEMNVSTLELGDSALYLCASTPIAGGFETQYFGPGTRLLVL.

This clone was seen once. CDR3 region: CASSLGGVGDQPQHF. The CDR3 DNA sequence: TGTGCCAGCAGCTTGGGGGGAGTTGGTGATCAGCCCCAGCATTTT. J is TRBJ1-5 and V is TRBV5-6, with unresolved D. From germline, CDR1 is SGHDT and CDR2 YYEEEE. The CDR3 is 15 amino acids. With 0 bases removed from V and 5 bases from J, the gap between germline ends came to 12 bases.

This clone was observed a single time. The rearrangement joins TRBV5-4 to TRBJ2-7, with D maybe TRBD1 (6 bases). This CDR3 comprises 14 residues. The V and J ends lost 5 bases and 3 bases respectively, with 15 bases between them. CDR1 is SGHNT, CDR2 YYREEE, per germline (reference sequence). DNA for the CDR3: TGTGCCAGCAGTCCCAGGGGACAACACTACGAGCAGTACTTC. Its protein product is CASSPRGQHYEQYF.

V is TRBV29-1 and J is TRBJ2-6; D not certain. This CDR3 has 12 residues. Germline-derived CDR1 and CDR2 are SQVTM and ANQGSEA. V lost 3 bases, J lost 4 bases, and 4 bases lay in between. This chain's CDR3 is CSVDQGANVLTF. As DNA, the CDR3 is TGCAGCGTTGATCAAGGGGCCAACGTCCTGACTTTC.

The gene calls are TRBV2 and TRBJ2-4; no firm D call. Trimming pared 1 base from V and 0 bases from J, leaving 7 bases between. The CDR3 consists of 15 residues. The germline CDR1 and CDR2 sequences are SNHLY and FYNNEI. The CDR3 is CASSEERSAKNIQYF. As DNA, the CDR3 is TGTGCCAGCAGTGAAGAGAGGTCAGCCAAAAACATTCAGTACTTC.

This clone has just a few counts. The gene calls are TRBV6-1 and TRBJ1-1; D call uncertain. The CDR3 covers 14 residues. V was trimmed by 0 bases and J by 4 bases, leaving 9 bases between them. The germline V gene has CDR1 MNHNS and CDR2 SASEGT. DNA for the CDR3: TGTGCCAGCAGTGAAGCGAGGGTGATCACTGAAGCTTTCTTT. Translating gives CASSEARVITEAFF.

This chain links TRBV3-1 (or the pseudogene TRBV3-2) with TRBJ1-4; a weak D match, TRBD1 (6 bases). The CDR3 contains 17 residues. The V and J ends lost 2 bases and 0 bases respectively, with 13 bases between them. Germline CDR1 LGHDT, CDR2 YNNKEL (reference sequence). CDR3 region: CASSQSAGAATNEKLFF. The CDR3 DNA reads as TGTGCCAGCAGCCAAAGCGCGGGGGCGGCAACTAATGAAAAACTGTTTTTT.

This chain uses TRBV5-6 with TRBJ1-5, with 8 bases aligning to TRBD1. Looked up from germline, CDR1 is SGHDT and CDR2 is YYEEEE. The CDR3 runs 15 residues. Trimming at V came to 3 bases and at J to 5 bases, leaving 7 bases not matched to a gene. CDR3 sequence reads: CASSYLDRADQPQHF. The CDR3 DNA is TGTGCCAGCAGCTACCTGGACAGGGCGGATCAGCCCCAGCATTTT. The complete variable domain, with remaining parts taken from reference TRBV5-6 and TRBJ1-5, reads DAGVTQSPTHLIKTRGQQVTLRCSPKSGHDTVSWYQQALGQGPQFIFQYYEEEERQRGNFPDRFSGHQFPNYSSELNVNALLLGDSALYLCASSYLDRADQPQHFGDGTRLSIL.

V usage is TRBV19 and J usage is TRBJ1-2; tentatively, D is TRBD1 (6 bases). V shed 5 bases and J shed 7 bases, with 11 bases lying between them. The length of the CDR3 is 12 residues. Germline V gene sequence: CDR1 LNHDA, CDR2 SQIVND (reference sequence). The CDR3 DNA follows: TGTGCCAGTAGTGCAACAGGGTTTGGCTACACCTTC. Translating gives CASSATGFGYTF. Full variable domain (remainder filled in from reference TRBV19 and TRBJ1-2): DGGITQSPKYLFRKEGQNVTLSCEQNLNHDAMYWYRQDPGQGLRLIYYSQIVNDFQKGDIAEGYSVSREKKESFPLTVTSAQKNPTAFYLCASSATGFGYTFGSGTRLTVV.

The chain uses TRBV2 and TRBJ1-3; no definite D call. Germline V gene sequence: CDR1 SNHLY, CDR2 FYNNEI. V lost 4 bases to trimming and J lost 1 base, with 20 bases between them. The length of the CDR3 is 18 residues. The CDR3: CASSALSQALDSGNTIYF. CDR3 DNA: TGTGCCAGCAGTGCTTTATCGCAAGCACTTGATTCTGGAAACACCATATATTTT.

The rearrangement joins TRBV5-4 to TRBJ2-7; 7 nucleotides align to TRBD2. Germline assignment: CDR1 SGHNT and CDR2 YYREEE (reference sequence). V was pared by 3 bases and J by 0 bases, with 9 bases of the junction left unmatched. CDR3 length: 16 residues. The CDR3 coding sequence is TGTGCCAGCAGCTCCTCCCCAGGGACTAACTCCTACGAGCAGTACTTC. It specifies CASSSSPGTNSYEQYF.

The table lists this clone with a few counts. The CDR3 reads CASRQGDTDTQYF. CDR3 nucleotides: TGTGCCAGCAGACAGGGCGACACAGATACGCAGTATTTT. J is TRBJ2-3 and V is TRBV7-9; TRBD1 might be the D (6 bases). Germline V gene lookup returns CDR1 SEHNR and CDR2 FQNEAQ (reference sequence). The CDR3 has 13 amino acids. Trimming pared 6 bases from V and 2 bases from J, leaving 9 bases between.

The chain recombines TRBV9 with TRBJ1-1; no clear D. The CDR3 totals 14 residues. Germline CDR1 is SGDLS and CDR2 is YYNGEE. V lost 2 bases and J lost 1, with 9 bases in between. CDR3 nucleotide sequence: TGTGCCAGCAGCGTCTCGGGTACGAACACTGAAGCTTTCTTT. Its protein product is CASSVSGTNTEAFF.

The chain employs TRBV25-1 and TRBJ2-6, with D possibly matching TRBD2 (5 bases). Germline loops: CDR1 MGHDK, CDR2 SYGVNS. V was trimmed by 9 bases and J by 2 bases, leaving 14 bases between them. The CDR3 covers 15 residues. The CDR3 nucleotides read TGTGCCAGTCTACCCGGGGATGCTGGGGCCAACGTCCTGACTTTC. It is translated as CASLPGDAGANVLTF.

In its sample, this clone was seen a few times. V gene TRBV30 combines with J gene TRBJ1-6, with unresolved D. Trimming cost V 5 bases and J 0 bases, with 5 bases left between them. The germline V gene encodes CDR1 GTSNPN and CDR2 SVGIG (reference sequence). This CDR3 comprises 13 residues. The DNA for the CDR3 is TGTGCCTGGGGGAGCTCCTATAATTCACCCCTCCACTTT. This encodes CAWGSSYNSPLHF.